This TCR beta chain came from a study of shared clonotypes between healthy human individuals. Study as a whole: The donor pool was made up of two women and a few men aged 18 to 49.

Profiling relied on immunoSEQ multiplex PCR, and the TCRdb table lists in-frame clones only, not all of them. The table shows about 2 million clones, with about 95% occurring only once. Naive CD8 cells were CD45RO-negative, positively selected for CCR7, excluding terminally differentiated effector memory CD45RA+ cells. Germline assignment: CDR1 MGHRA and CDR2 YSYEKL. CDR3 length: 15 residues. The V and J ends lost 0 bases and 8 bases respectively, with 11 bases between them. The sequencing sample was made of naive CD8+ T cells sorted from blood. The rearrangement uses TRBV4-1 and TRBJ1-6; D gene unclear. The TCR sequence derives from a man between 18 and 29 years old in good health. CDR3 coding DNA: TGCGCCAGCAGCCAAGATCTAGGCCGAGATTCACCCCTCCACTTT. Its protein product is CASSQDLGRDSPLHF.